These T cell receptor beta chains were read from a single sample in a study of OX40 agonist ivuxolimab in advanced cancers. TCRdb's copy holds only in-frame clones and misses some; the assay was immunoSEQ multiplex PCR. The table has 70,000 to 85,000 clones, 94% seen once. The sequenced sample was CD4+ or CD8+ T cells sorted from blood, obtained in a trial of the OX40 agonist ivuxolimab. The source of these receptors is an adult with an advanced solid tumor such as melanoma, head and neck, liver or kidney cancer. Each CDR3 is given with its conserved first and last residue. A D gene is named only where the DNA matches it firmly. Expanded clones are given a class, and other clones once, few, many or no size at all.

CDR3nt	CDR3aa	abundance	d_gene	v_gene	j_gene
TGTGCCAGCAGTCCCGGGACAGATAGTTATAGCAATCAGCCCCAGCATTTT	CASSPGTDSYSNQPQHF	once	TRBD1	TRBV28	TRBJ1-5
TGTGCCAGCTTACTCGGAAGGGACTTCGCGGGAGGTTCCTACGAGCAGTACTTC	CASLLGRDFAGGSYEQYF	.	TRBD2	TRBV2	TRBJ2-7
TGTGCCAGCAGCTTGGGGACAGGAGCCTACGAGCAGTACTTC	CASSLGTGAYEQYF	.	TRBD1	TRBV5-5	TRBJ2-7
TGTGCCATCAGTGAGGCCCTCGCGGGACAGATTGCACCGTACGAGCAGTACTTC	CAISEALAGQIAPYEQYF	.	.	TRBV10-3	TRBJ2-7
TGTGCCAGCAGCTTAGAGCGGCAGTGGGAACCCACCGGGGAGCTGTTTTTT	CASSLERQWEPTGELFF	.	.	TRBV7-2	TRBJ2-2
TGTGCCATCGGCGGGACAGGAAAAACCGGGGAGCTGTTTTTT	CAIGGTGKTGELFF	.	TRBD1	TRBV10-3	TRBJ2-2
TGTGCCAGCAAGGTTGGGAGGTCGATCGACTATGGCTACACCTTC	CASKVGRSIDYGYTF	.	.	TRBV6-6	TRBJ1-2
TGTGCCAGCAGCCCCGTTTCCTACGAGCAGTACTTC	CASSPVSYEQYF	once	.	TRBV7-9	TRBJ2-7
TGTGCCAGCAGCTTACCCACAGCCCAGTACGAGCAGTACTTC	CASSLPTAQYEQYF	.	.	TRBV7-9	TRBJ2-7
TGTGCCACCAGCAGAGCAGGGGGAGATACGCAGTATTTT	CATSRAGGDTQYF	once	TRBD1	TRBV15	TRBJ2-3
TGTGCCAGCAGTTACGAACAGGGCTACGAGCAGTACTTC	CASSYEQGYEQYF	.	.	TRBV6-5	TRBJ2-7
TGTGCCTCTGGGGGGGGGCGCGTGGACGAGCAGTACTTC	CASGGGRVDEQYF	.	.	TRBV10-3	TRBJ2-7
TGTGCCAGCAGCTTAGGAAAGCTAGCGGGAGAGGATGCCGGGGAGCTGTTTTTT	CASSLGKLAGEDAGELFF	.	TRBD2	TRBV7-9	TRBJ2-2
TGTGCCAGCAGCGCACCTAGACTAGCGGGAGAGAATGAGCAGTACTTC	CASSAPRLAGENEQYF	once	TRBD2	TRBV7-9	TRBJ2-5
TGTGCCAGCAGTCAACAGGGGGACCGCACAGATACGCAGTATTTT	CASSQQGDRTDTQYF	once	TRBD1	TRBV6-4	TRBJ2-3
TGCGCCAGCAGCCAAGGACTAGCGGGAGGCGGGGAGCTGTTTTTT	CASSQGLAGGGELFF	.	TRBD2	TRBV4-3	TRBJ2-2
TGTGCCAGCAGCCAAGGGAGTAGGAACACTGAAGCTTTCTTT	CASSQGSRNTEAFF	few	.	TRBV14	TRBJ1-1
TGTGCCAGCAGCCAGGACAGGTTAGGAATCTATGGCTACACCTTC	CASSQDRLGIYGYTF	few	TRBD1	TRBV5-6	TRBJ1-2
TGCAGTGCTATCAGGGAGACCCAGTACTTC	CSAIRETQYF	.	.	TRBV20-1	TRBJ2-5
TGCGCCAGCAGCTTGGGGAGCCCAAGCTCCTACAATGAGCAGTTCTTC	CASSLGSPSSYNEQFF	.	.	TRBV5-1	TRBJ2-1
TGTGCCAGCAGTTTAAGTCGGGACATTCAGTACTTC	CASSLSRDIQYF	.	.	TRBV28	TRBJ2-4
TGTGCCAGCAGTTTTCAGTGGAGGAATGAGCAGTTCTTC	CASSFQWRNEQFF	.	.	TRBV27	TRBJ2-1
TGTGCCAGCAGTCGAAACAGGGGGCGTGAAGCTTTCTTT	CASSRNRGREAFF	once	TRBD1	TRBV28	TRBJ1-1
TGTGCCAGCTCAACAGGGGGCTCGAACGGTGAAGCTTTCTTT	CASSTGGSNGEAFF	once	TRBD1	TRBV9	TRBJ1-1
TGTGCCAGCAGTGACCCAAGAACGCAGTATTTT	CASSDPRTQYF	.	.	TRBV2	TRBJ2-3
TGTGCCAGCAGCGCCCCCGGGGGGAACACCGGGGAGCTGTTTTTT	CASSAPGGNTGELFF	.	.	TRBV9	TRBJ2-2
TGCGCCAGCAGCCAGCCGGGACTAGCGGGGGGGCTAATCTCCTACGAGCAGTACTTC	CASSQPGLAGGLISYEQYF	.	TRBD2	TRBV4-1	TRBJ2-7
TGCGCCAGCAGCTGGGGGACAGGGGGCGTGGACGAGCAGTACTTC	CASSWGTGGVDEQYF	.	TRBD1	TRBV5-1	TRBJ2-7
TGTGCCAGCAGCAGCGGCCTGGGTAGCGGGAGGGGCGATGAGCAGTTCTTC	CASSSGLGSGRGDEQFF	.	TRBD2	TRBV7-9	TRBJ2-1
TGTGCCAGCAGCGTAGGCTACGGAGGAGGTCAGCCCCAGCATTTT	CASSVGYGGGQPQHF	.	.	TRBV9	TRBJ1-5
TGTGCCAGCAGTTTACTCCTCGAAGGACCCTACAATGAGCAGTTCTTC	CASSLLLEGPYNEQFF	.	.	TRBV28	TRBJ2-1
TGTGCCAGTAGTCAGGGCGGCGAGCAGTACTTC	CASSQGGEQYF	.	.	TRBV19	TRBJ2-7
TGTGCCAGCAGCTCCCTTGGGGGGCAGGGACAGCCCCAGCATTTT	CASSSLGGQGQPQHF	.	.	TRBV5-6	TRBJ1-5
TGTGCCAGCAGCACGTCTGGGGGCTACTACGAGCAGTACTTC	CASSTSGGYYEQYF	.	.	TRBV28	TRBJ2-7
TGCGCCAGCAGCCAAGGACTAGCGGGAGTAGAGACCCAGTACTTC	CASSQGLAGVETQYF	.	TRBD2	TRBV4-1	TRBJ2-5
TGTGCCAGCAGTTATGCGAGGATGGGCACTGAAGCTTTCTTT	CASSYARMGTEAFF	.	.	TRBV6-5	TRBJ1-1
TGTGCCAGCAGCTTGGGACTAGCGGGAGGGCCGGGAGAGCAGTACTTC	CASSLGLAGGPGEQYF	once	TRBD2	TRBV7-2	TRBJ2-7
TGCAGCGTTGAGGACCGGGACACAGGCTACGAGCAGTACTTC	CSVEDRDTGYEQYF	.	.	TRBV29-1	TRBJ2-7
TGTGCCAGCAGCTTCCTAGGGACGTCCTACGAGCAGTACTTC	CASSFLGTSYEQYF	.	.	TRBV7-9	TRBJ2-7
TGTGCCAGCAGCTTAACTAGCGGGAACCGGTACGAGCAGTACTTC	CASSLTSGNRYEQYF	.	TRBD2	TRBV13	TRBJ2-7
TGTGCCAGCAGCAGGGGGACAGGTATCTCAACTAATGAAAAACTGTTTTTT	CASSRGTGISTNEKLFF	.	TRBD1	TRBV5-4	TRBJ1-4
TGTGCCAGCAGCTCGGCTCGGAGCCCGGGTGGCTACACCTTC	CASSSARSPGGYTF	.	.	TRBV27	TRBJ1-2
TGTGCCAGCAGCGACATAGTCGGGGGAGACAATGAGCAGTTCTTC	CASSDIVGGDNEQFF	once	.	TRBV7-3	TRBJ2-1
TGTGCCAGCAGCTTAGAGGGGGGTTACTCCTACGAGCAGTACTTC	CASSLEGGYSYEQYF	.	.	TRBV11-1	TRBJ2-7
TGTGCCAGCAGCTTAGGCGACACCTACGAGCAGTACTTC	CASSLGDTYEQYF	once	.	TRBV7-6	TRBJ2-7
TGTGCCAGCAGTCCAAGCGGGAGCTCCTACGAGCAGTACTTC	CASSPSGSSYEQYF	.	TRBD2	TRBV9	TRBJ2-7
TGCGCCAGCAGCTTGGACAGGGGCGTGGGGAACACTGAAGCTTTCTTT	CASSLDRGVGNTEAFF	.	TRBD1	TRBV5-1	TRBJ1-1
TGTGCCAGCGGGGGGACTGACTCCTACGAGCAGTACTTC	CASGGTDSYEQYF	.	.	TRBV2	TRBJ2-7
TGCAGCGTTGCTCGCGACGAGCAGTACTTC	CSVARDEQYF	.	.	TRBV29-1	TRBJ2-7
TGTGCCAGTCTAGAGGGGGGGAACACTGAAGCTTTCTTT	CASLEGGNTEAFF	once	.	TRBV5-6	TRBJ1-1
TGCGCCAGCAGCCAAGATAGGCAGGGGGCCTACAATGAGCAGTTCTTC	CASSQDRQGAYNEQFF	.	TRBD1	TRBV4-1	TRBJ2-1
TGTGCCAGTAGGGGTCCGGGCCAGACTCTAACCTACGAGCAGTACTTC	CASRGPGQTLTYEQYF	few	.	TRBV19	TRBJ2-7
TGTGCCAGCAGTGACAGGGATCATCTCCGAGGGTGCACCTTC	CASSDRDHLRGCTF	once	.	TRBV25-1	TRBJ1-2
TGTGCCAGCAGCTTAGCGCGGGAGGGCCTCGGGAATGAGCAGTTCTTC	CASSLAREGLGNEQFF	.	TRBD2	TRBV7-9	TRBJ2-1